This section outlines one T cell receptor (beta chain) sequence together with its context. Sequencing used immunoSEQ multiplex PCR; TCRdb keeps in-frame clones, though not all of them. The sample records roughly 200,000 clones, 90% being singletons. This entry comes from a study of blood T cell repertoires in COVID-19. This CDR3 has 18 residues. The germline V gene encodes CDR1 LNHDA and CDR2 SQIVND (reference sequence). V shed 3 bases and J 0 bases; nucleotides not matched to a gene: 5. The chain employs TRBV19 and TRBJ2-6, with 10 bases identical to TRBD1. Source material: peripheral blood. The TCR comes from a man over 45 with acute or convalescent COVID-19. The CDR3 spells CASSIWGQGTSGANVLTF. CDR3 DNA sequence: TGTGCCAGTAGTATCTGGGGACAGGGGACCTCTGGGGCCAACGTCCTGACTTTC.